Each of the 7 T cell receptor beta chains below was sequenced from the same sample in a study of OX40 agonist ivuxolimab in advanced cancers. This table comes from immunoSEQ multiplex PCR, and its TCRdb copy is limited to in-frame clones, with some not included. There are tens of thousands of clones in the sample; roughly 94% occur only once, and roughly 22% lies in the top ten. The sample was CD4+ or CD8+ T cells sorted from blood, taken in a trial of the OX40 agonist ivuxolimab. These receptors came from an adult with an advanced solid tumor such as melanoma, head and neck, liver or kidney cancer.

There are a few counts of this clone. The rearrangement links TRBV7-2 to TRBJ1-1; 7 positions match TRBD1. V lost 3 bases to trimming and J lost 4 bases; unmatched junction nucleotides: 5. From germline, CDR1 is SGHTA and CDR2 FQGNSA. CDR3 length equals 14 residues. DNA for the CDR3: TGTGCCAGCAGCTTTCAGGGGGGCGGCACTGAAGCTTTCTTT. It codes for CASSFQGGGTEAFF.

The chain recombines TRBV4-3 with TRBJ1-5; 10 nucleotides align to TRBD1. In germline, CDR1 is LGHNA, CDR2 YSLEER. The CDR3 contains 17 residues. V shed 1 base and J 3 bases; nucleotides not matched to a gene: 6. The DNA for the CDR3 is TGCGCCAGCAGCCAAGGGGGACAGGGGAGGCCCAATCAGCCCCAGCATTTT. Translating gives CASSQGGQGRPNQPQHF.

This chain links TRBV28 with TRBJ2-7; 9 positions agree with TRBD1. The CDR3 has 14 amino acids. From germline, CDR1 is MDHEN and CDR2 SYDVKM. Trimming removed 4 bases from V and 5 bases from J; junction bases left unmatched: 6. CDR3 nucleotides: TGTGCCAGCAGTTCCCCGGGACAGGGTAACGAGCAGTACTTC. This codes for CASSSPGQGNEQYF.

CDR3 amino acids: CASSIAVMAAFEQYF. DNA for the CDR3: TGTGCCAGTAGTATCGCAGTAATGGCGGCTTTTGAGCAGTACTTC. The rearrangement links TRBV19 to TRBJ2-7; the D is unclear. Germline CDR1 LNHDA, CDR2 SQIVND (reference sequence). The V end lost 3 bases, the J end lost 7 bases, and 19 bases lay between the germline ends. CDR3 length equals 15 residues.

The V gene is TRBV19, the J gene TRBJ2-2; 7 positions agree with TRBD2. The junction had 2 bases not matched to a gene; V was cut back by 2 bases and J by 2 bases. CDR3 size: 15 residues. Germline values: CDR1 LNHDA, CDR2 SQIVND (reference sequence). The CDR3 nucleotides read TGTGCCAGTAGTATATGGGGGGGTAACACCGGGGAGCTGTTTTTT. Translating it yields CASSIWGGNTGELFF. The full variable domain, rest sourced from reference TRBV19 and TRBJ2-2, is DGGITQSPKYLFRKEGQNVTLSCEQNLNHDAMYWYRQDPGQGLRLIYYSQIVNDFQKGDIAEGYSVSREKKESFPLTVTSAQKNPTAFYLCASSIWGGNTGELFFGEGSRLTVL.

The chain has TRBV4-3 and TRBJ1-1; D is unclear. CDR3 size: 13 residues. Trimming stripped 0 bases from V and 11 bases from J, with 13 bases between. CDR1 is LGHNA and CDR2 is YSLEER in the germline V gene. CDR3 nucleotide sequence: TGCGCCAGCAGCCAAGATGCCCTCAACGGGGCTTTCTTT. Its translation is CASSQDALNGAFF.

This clone was seen a handful of times. V gene TRBV7-9 combines with J gene TRBJ2-7, with D maybe TRBD2 (6 bases). V shed 4 bases and J shed 6 bases, with 10 bases lying between them. CDR1 and CDR2 from the germline V gene are SEHNR and FQNEAQ (reference sequence). This CDR3 is built from 12 residues. The CDR3 sequence is CASSSGVTEQYF. The CDR3 DNA sequence: TGTGCCAGCAGCTCGGGGGTTACCGAGCAGTACTTC.